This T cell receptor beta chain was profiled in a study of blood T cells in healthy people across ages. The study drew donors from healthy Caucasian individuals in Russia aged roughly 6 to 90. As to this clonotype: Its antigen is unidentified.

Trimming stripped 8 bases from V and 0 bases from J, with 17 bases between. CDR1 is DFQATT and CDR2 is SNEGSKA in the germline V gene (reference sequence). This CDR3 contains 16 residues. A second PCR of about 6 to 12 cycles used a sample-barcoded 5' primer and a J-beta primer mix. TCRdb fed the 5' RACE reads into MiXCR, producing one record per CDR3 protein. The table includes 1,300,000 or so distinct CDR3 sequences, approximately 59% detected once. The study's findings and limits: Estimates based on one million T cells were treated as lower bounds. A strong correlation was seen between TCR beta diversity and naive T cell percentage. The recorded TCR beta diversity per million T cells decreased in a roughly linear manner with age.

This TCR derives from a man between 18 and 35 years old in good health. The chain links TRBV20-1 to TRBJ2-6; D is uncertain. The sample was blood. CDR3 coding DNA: TGCAGTCCCAGCAGTATTGCCTTCTCTGGGGCCAACGTCCTGACTTTC. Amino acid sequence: CSPSSIAFSGANVLTF.